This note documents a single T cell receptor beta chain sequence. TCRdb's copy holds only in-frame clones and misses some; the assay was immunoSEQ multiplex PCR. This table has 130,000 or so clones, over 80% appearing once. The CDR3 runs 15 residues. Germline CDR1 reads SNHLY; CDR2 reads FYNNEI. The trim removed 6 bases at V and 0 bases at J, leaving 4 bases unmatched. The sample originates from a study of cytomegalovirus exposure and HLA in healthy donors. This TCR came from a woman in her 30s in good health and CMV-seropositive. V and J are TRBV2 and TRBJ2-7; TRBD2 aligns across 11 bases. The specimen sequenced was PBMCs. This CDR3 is CASRAGTSGSYEQYF. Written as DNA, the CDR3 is TGTGCCAGCAGGGCCGGGACTAGCGGCTCCTACGAGCAGTACTTC.